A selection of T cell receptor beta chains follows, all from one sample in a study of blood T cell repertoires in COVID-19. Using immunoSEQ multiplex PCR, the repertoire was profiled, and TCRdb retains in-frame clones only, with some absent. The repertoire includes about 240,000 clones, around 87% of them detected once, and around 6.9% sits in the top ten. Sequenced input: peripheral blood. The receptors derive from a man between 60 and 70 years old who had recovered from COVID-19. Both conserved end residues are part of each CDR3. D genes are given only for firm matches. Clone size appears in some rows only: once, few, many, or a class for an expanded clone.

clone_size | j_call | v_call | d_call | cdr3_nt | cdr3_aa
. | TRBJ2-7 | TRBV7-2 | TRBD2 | TGTGCCAGCAGCCATAGGTCTAGCGGGGGATACGAGCAGTACTTC | CASSHRSSGGYEQYF
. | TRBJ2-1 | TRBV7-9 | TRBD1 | TGTGCCAGCAGCTTGATTGGACAGGGGGAAATTACCTACAATGAGCAGTTCTTC | CASSLIGQGEITYNEQFF
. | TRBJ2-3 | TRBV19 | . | TGTGCCAGTAGTTTGAACAGGGTTGGAACCACAGATACGCAGTATTTT | CASSLNRVGTTDTQYF
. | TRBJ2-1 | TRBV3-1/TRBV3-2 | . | TGTGCCAGCAGCCTCGGGGGGCCCTACAATGAGCAGTTCTTC | CASSLGGPYNEQFF
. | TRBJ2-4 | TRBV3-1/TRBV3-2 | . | TGTGCCAGCAGCCACTCGGGGATTCAGTACTTC | CASSHSGIQYF
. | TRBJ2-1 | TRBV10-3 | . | TGTGCCATCAGTGAGTCGAGGCCCGGGATCATCTCCTACAATGAGCAGTTCTTC | CAISESRPGIISYNEQFF
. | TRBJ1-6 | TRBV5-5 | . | TGTGCCAGCAGCTTGCAGGGCCTGATCTCCTATAATTCACCCCTCCACTTT | CASSLQGLISYNSPLHF
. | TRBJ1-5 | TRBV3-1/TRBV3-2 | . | TGTGCCAGCAGCCAGCAACAGGGAGCACAGCCCCAGCATTTT | CASSQQQGAQPQHF
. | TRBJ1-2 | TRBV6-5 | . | TGTGCCAGCCTCGACTCAAACTATGGCTACACCTTC | CASLDSNYGYTF
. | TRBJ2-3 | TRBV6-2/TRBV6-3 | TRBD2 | TGTGCCAGCAGTTACTCCGCTAGCGGGGGGCACACAGATACGCAGTATTTT | CASSYSASGGHTDTQYF
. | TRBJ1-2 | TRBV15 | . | TGTGCCACCAGCAGAGATCTTGGGGTCGGGGGGCTTGGCTATGGCTACACCTTC | CATSRDLGVGGLGYGYTF
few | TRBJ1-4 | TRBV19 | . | TGTGCCAGTTCCGGGTCCAAAGGAGAAAAACTGTTTTTT | CASSGSKGEKLFF
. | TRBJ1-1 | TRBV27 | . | TGTGCCAGCAGTTTAGTTGTGACGGTCGGACAGATGACTGAAGCTTTCTTT | CASSLVVTVGQMTEAFF
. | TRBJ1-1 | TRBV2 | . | TGTGCCAGCAGTGACTGGGGGGGCACTGAAGCTTTCTTT | CASSDWGGTEAFF
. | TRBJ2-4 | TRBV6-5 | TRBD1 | TGTGCCAGCAGCCGGGACAGGGTGAGGGACATTCAGTACTTC | CASSRDRVRDIQYF
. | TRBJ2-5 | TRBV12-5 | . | TGTGCTAGTGGTCAGACAGTTTCCCAGCAGGAGACCCAGTACTTC | CASGQTVSQQETQYF
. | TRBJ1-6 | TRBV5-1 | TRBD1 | TGCGCCAGCAGCTCAGGACAGGGGAAATCACCCCTCCACTTT | CASSSGQGKSPLHF
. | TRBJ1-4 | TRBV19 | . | TGTGCCAGTAGTTCACGGGATCTCCCTAATGAAAAACTGTTTTTT | CASSSRDLPNEKLFF
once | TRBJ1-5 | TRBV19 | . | TGTGCCAGTAGTATAGCCAGACAGCCATATCAGCCCCAGCATTTT | CASSIARQPYQPQHF
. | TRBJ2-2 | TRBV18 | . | TGTGCCAGCTCCCCCGGGGGTCGGAACACCGGGGAGCTGTTTTTT | CASSPGGRNTGELFF
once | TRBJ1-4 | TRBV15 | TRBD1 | TGTGCCACCAGCACGACAGGGAACGGTGAAAAACTGTTTTTT | CATSTTGNGEKLFF
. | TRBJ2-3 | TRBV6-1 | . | TGTGCCAGCAGTGAGGGCGGGGGCACAGATACGCAGTATTTT | CASSEGGGTDTQYF
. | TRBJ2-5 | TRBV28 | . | TGTGCCAGCAAATTACCCGAGGGGACCCAGTACTTC | CASKLPEGTQYF
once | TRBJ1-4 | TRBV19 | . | TGTGCCAGTAGTTTAAGGGGAGGTAATGAAAAACTGTTTTTT | CASSLRGGNEKLFF
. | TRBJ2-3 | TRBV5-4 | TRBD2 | TGTGCCAGCAGCTTGGCCGGGCTAGCGGGGACAGATACGCAGTATTTT | CASSLAGLAGTDTQYF
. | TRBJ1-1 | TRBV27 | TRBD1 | TGTGCCAGCAGCACCACCCCCTACAGGGGAAACACTGAAGCTTTCTTT | CASSTTPYRGNTEAFF
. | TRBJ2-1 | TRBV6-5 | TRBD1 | TGTGCCAGCAGAAGGGGGCAGGCCAATGAGCAGTTCTTC | CASRRGQANEQFF
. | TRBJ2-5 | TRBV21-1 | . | TGTGCCAGCAGCAAAGCGGACAGAGAGACCCAGTACTTC | CASSKADRETQYF
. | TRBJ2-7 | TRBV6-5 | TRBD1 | TGTGCCAGCAGGGACAGGGGGTTCGGCGAGCAGTACTTC | CASRDRGFGEQYF
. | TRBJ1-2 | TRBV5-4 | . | TGTGCCAGCAGCTTGGATGCGAACTATGGCTACACCTTC | CASSLDANYGYTF
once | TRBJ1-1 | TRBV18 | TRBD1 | TGTGCCAGCTCACCAAATACAGGGGGCGCGAGGACTGAAGCTTTCTTT | CASSPNTGGARTEAFF
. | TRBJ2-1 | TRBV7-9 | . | TGTGCCACACGGGAGCAGTTCTTC | CATREQFF
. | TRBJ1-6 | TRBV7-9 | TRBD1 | TGTGCCAGCAGGGGGACAGGGAGAGATTCACCCCTCCACTTT | CASRGTGRDSPLHF
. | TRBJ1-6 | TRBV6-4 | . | TGTGCCAGCAGTCTGGACCGGGGACTTTCACCCCTCCACTTT | CASSLDRGLSPLHF
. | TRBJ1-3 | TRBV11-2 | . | TGTGCCAGCAGCTTAGCTCCGACAGGTCTCCGAAACACCATATATTTT | CASSLAPTGLRNTIYF
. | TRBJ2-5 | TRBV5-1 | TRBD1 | TGCGCCAGCAGCTTGGCCTTAGGGGGCAGGGGAGAGACCCAGTACTTC | CASSLALGGRGETQYF
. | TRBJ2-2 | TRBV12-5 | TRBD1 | TGTGCTAGTGGTTTGGGACAGGGGGTGGGCACCGGGGAGCTGTTTTTT | CASGLGQGVGTGELFF
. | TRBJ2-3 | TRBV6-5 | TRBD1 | TGTGCCAGCAGTTACTCGGACAGGGCCGGAGATACGCAGTATTTT | CASSYSDRAGDTQYF
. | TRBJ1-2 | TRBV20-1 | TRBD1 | TGCGCAGGGGGGGGCTACACCTTC | CAGGGYTF
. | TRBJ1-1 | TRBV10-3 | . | TGTGCCATCAGTGAACTAGACTGGAGAATGAACACTGAAGCTTTCTTT | CAISELDWRMNTEAFF
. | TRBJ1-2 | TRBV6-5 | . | TGTGCCAGCAGCCGGGGGGGCAGGGAGGGATATGGCTACACCTTC | CASSRGGREGYGYTF